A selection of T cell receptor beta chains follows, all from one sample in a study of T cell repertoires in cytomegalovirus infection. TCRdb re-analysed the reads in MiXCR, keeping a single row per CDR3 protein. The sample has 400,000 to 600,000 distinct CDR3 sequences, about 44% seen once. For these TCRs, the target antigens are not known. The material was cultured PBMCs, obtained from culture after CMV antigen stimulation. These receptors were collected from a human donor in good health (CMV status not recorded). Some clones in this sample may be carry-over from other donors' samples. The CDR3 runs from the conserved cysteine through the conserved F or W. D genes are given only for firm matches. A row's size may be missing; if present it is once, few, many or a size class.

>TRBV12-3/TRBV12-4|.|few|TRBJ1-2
TGTGCCAGCAGACTGACAGGCCCCTATGGCTACACCTTC
CASRLTGPYGYTF
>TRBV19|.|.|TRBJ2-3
TGTGCCAGTAGTACCGCAGGGGCAGATACGCAGTATTTT
CASSTAGADTQYF
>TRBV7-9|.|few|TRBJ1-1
TGTGCCAGCAGCTTAGGGGGACTTCGACCCTCTACTGAAGCTTTCTTT
CASSLGGLRPSTEAFF
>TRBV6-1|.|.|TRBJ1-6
TGTGCCAGCAGTCCGTCGGGGCGGAGGACCAATTCACCCCTCCACTTT
CASSPSGRRTNSPLHF
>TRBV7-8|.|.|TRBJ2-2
TGTGCCAGCAGCCCCGGGGCGGGGATGCTCCGGGAGCTGTTTTTT
CASSPGAGMLRELFF
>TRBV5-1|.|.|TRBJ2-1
TGCGCCAGCAGCTCCGGGCTTGGGGGGGGCCTGGTAGAGCAGTTCTTC
CASSSGLGGGLVEQFF
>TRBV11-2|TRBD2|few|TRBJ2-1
TGTGCCAGCAGCTTTAGCGGGAGGGGGGACAATGAGCAGTTCTTC
CASSFSGRGDNEQFF
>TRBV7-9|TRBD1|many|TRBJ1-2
TGTGCCAGCAGCTTAGCGTACGCGGACAGGGGATACGGCTACACCTTC
CASSLAYADRGYGYTF
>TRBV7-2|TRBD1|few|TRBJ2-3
TGTGCCAGCACCCGGGGAGGGACAGGGTACGCAGATACGCAGTATTTT
CASTRGGTGYADTQYF
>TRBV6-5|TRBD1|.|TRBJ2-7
TGTGCCAGCAGGAGAGGGACAGGGAACTACGAGCAGTACTTC
CASRRGTGNYEQYF
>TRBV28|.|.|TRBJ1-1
TGTGCCAGCAGCATATCTGACACTGAAGCTTTCTTT
CASSISDTEAFF
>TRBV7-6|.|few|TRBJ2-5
TGTGCCAGCAGCTTAGATGGTTATGGGCAAGAGACCCAGTACTTC
CASSLDGYGQETQYF
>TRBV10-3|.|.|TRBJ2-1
TGTGCCATCAGTGCGGCAGGAGAACAGAATGAGCAGTTCTTC
CAISAAGEQNEQFF
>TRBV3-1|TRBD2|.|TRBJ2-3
TGTGCCAGCAGCAAGAACATAGCGGGGGGGCTCGATACGCAGTATTTT
CASSKNIAGGLDTQYF
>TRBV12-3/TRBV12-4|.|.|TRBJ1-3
TGTGCCAGCAGTTTAAATGAGCTACGCTCTGGAAACACCATATATTTT
CASSLNELRSGNTIYF
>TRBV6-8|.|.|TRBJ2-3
TGTGCCAGCAGTAACCCGGTGGGAGCTCCGGGCACAGATACGCAGTATTTT
CASSNPVGAPGTDTQYF
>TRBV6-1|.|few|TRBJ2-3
TGTGCCAGCAGTGATGCAGGGACCTTCACAGATACGCAGTATTTT
CASSDAGTFTDTQYF
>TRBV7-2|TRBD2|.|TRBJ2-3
TGTGCCAGCAGCGGTGGGACTAGCGGGAGTACAGATACGCAGTATTTT
CASSGGTSGSTDTQYF
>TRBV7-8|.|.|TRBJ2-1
TGTGCCAGCAGCTTAGGCGCCAGGTTGGATGGTGAGCAGTTCTTC
CASSLGARLDGEQFF
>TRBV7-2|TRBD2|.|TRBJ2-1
TGTGCCAGCAGCTTGACTAGCGGAGTATTGAATGAGCAGTTCTTC
CASSLTSGVLNEQFF
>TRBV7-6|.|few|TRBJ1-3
TGTGCCAGCACCACCTGGGCAGGGGTTTCTGGAAACACCATATATTTT
CASTTWAGVSGNTIYF
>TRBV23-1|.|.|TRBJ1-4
TGCGCCAGCAGTCTTAAGGAATCAACTAATGAAAAACTGTTTTTT
CASSLKESTNEKLFF